The T cell receptor (beta chain) under discussion was sequenced for a study of identical twins. V shed 4 bases and J shed 5 bases, with 11 bases lying between them. CDR1 and CDR2 from the germline V gene are MNHEY and SMNVEV (reference sequence). The CDR3 consists of 13 residues. MiXCR, applied by TCRdb to the 5' RACE reads, yields one record per CDR3 protein. The sample records roughly 720,000 distinct CDR3 sequences, 15% to 20% being singletons. Separately, the same data were catalogued under a study of T cells expressing NK-cell markers. This second report adds: Each TCR beta repertoire originated in sorted T cells that were CD3+CD56+NKG2C+, CD3+CD56+NKG2C- or CD3+CD56-NKG2C+. One observes that, in a few donors, these clonotypes were also the leading ones within the CD3+CD56-NKG2C+ fraction.

This receptor was taken from a woman aged 18-29 years in good health. The chain carries TRBV27 and TRBJ2-5; perhaps D is TRBD1 or TRBD2 (5 bases each). Sequenced: PBMCs. The CDR3 nucleotides are TGTGCCAGCAGTTCCGGGGACCTGGAGACCCAGTACTTC. Encoded protein: CASSSGDLETQYF.